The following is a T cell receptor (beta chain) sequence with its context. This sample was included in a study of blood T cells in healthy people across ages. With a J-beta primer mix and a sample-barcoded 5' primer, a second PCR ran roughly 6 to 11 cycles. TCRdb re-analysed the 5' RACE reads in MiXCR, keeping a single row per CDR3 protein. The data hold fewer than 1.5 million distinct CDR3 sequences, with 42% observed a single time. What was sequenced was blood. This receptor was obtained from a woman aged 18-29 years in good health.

This CDR3 is CASSLVGWEVSDEQYF. In nucleotides, the CDR3 is TGTGCCAGCAGCTTAGTGGGATGGGAGGTTTCTGACGAGCAGTACTTC. V gene TRBV7-8 combines with J gene TRBJ2-4; the D gene is possibly TRBD2 (6 bases). The DNA end is a closer match to TRBJ2-7, so the J assignment may be wrong. This CDR3 is built from 16 residues. The V gene's germline CDR1 is SGHVS and CDR2 FQNEAQ.